The source of this T cell receptor beta chain is a study of identical twins. As concerns this clonotype: The antigen is not known. Compared with germline, one end of the junction differs, possibly owing to a read error.

There are 14 residues in the CDR3. Per germline, CDR1 SGHRS and CDR2 YFSETQ. Template switching added a universal primer site; cDNA carried unique molecular identifiers. From the 5' RACE reads, TCRdb called clonotypes with MiXCR, one entry per CDR3 protein. The data show around 1.7 million distinct CDR3 sequences, around a third seen once. General observations from the study: Cord blood beta clonotypes present at high abundance carried fewer insertions; no such pattern appeared in memory repertoires. The degree of excess twin sharing was weaker in beta out-of-frame sequences. The study found excess low generation probability among twin-shared out-of-frame alpha sequences.

The clonotype originates from a newborn girl in good health. The material sequenced was cord blood. The chain has TRBV5-1 and TRBJ1-4; 8 bases agree with TRBD1. The CDR3 region has the DNA TGCGCCGGCAGCTTAACAGGGGGAGGGGAAAAACTGTTTTTT. Protein sequence: CAGSLTGGGEKLFF. Looking up the rest from reference TRBV5-1 and TRBJ1-4 gives the full variable domain: KAGVTQTPRYLIKTRGQQVTLSCSPISGHRSVSWYQQTPGQGLQFLFEYFSETQRNKGNFPGRFSGRQFSNSRSEMNVSTLELGDSALYLCAGSLTGGGEKLFFGSGTQLSVL.